These 10 T cell receptor beta chains share one sample of origin, sequenced in a study of T cell responses to AZD1222 COVID-19 vaccine. Sequencing was performed with immunoSEQ multiplex PCR; in TCRdb, only in-frame clones are kept and a portion is missing. The sample has over 30,000 clones; 88% are singletons. The source was peripheral blood, collected 28 days after the second dose of the MenACWY control vaccine. The receptors derive from an adult who received the MenACWY meningococcal vaccine as a control.

This sequence joins TRBV5-1 and TRBJ2-1; 7 bases match TRBD2. Germline CDR1 is SGHRS and CDR2 is YFSETQ. The V gene end was trimmed by 0 bases and the J gene end by 9 bases; junction bases not matched to a gene: 9. The CDR3 sequence is 15 residues long. In nucleotides, the CDR3 is TGCGCCAGCAGCTTGGCCGTGACTAGCAGGGCTGAGCAGTTCTTC. This translates into CASSLAVTSRAEQFF.

The chain links TRBV30 to TRBJ1-1; D remains ambiguous. The length of the CDR3 is 12 residues. The V end lost 2 bases, the J end lost 5 bases, and 9 bases lay between the germline ends. The V gene's germline CDR1 is GTSNPN and CDR2 SVGIG (reference sequence). CDR3 protein: CAWSQGRTEAFF. CDR3 coding DNA: TGTGCCTGGAGTCAAGGGCGTACTGAAGCTTTCTTT. The entire variable domain, with the rest obtained from reference TRBV30 and TRBJ1-1, is as follows: SQTIHQWPATLVQPVGSPLSLECTVEGTSNPNLYWYRQAAGRGLQLLFYSVGIGQISSEVPQNLSASRPQDRQFILSSKKLLLSDSGFYLCAWSQGRTEAFFGQGTRLTVV.

This clone was observed a single time. V gene TRBV3-1 (or the pseudogene TRBV3-2) combines with J gene TRBJ1-1; a possible D gene is TRBD1 (6 bases). CDR3 length: 13 amino acids. V was shortened by 6 bases and J by 1 base, with 9 bases between the two germline ends. Germline CDR1 LGHDT, CDR2 YNNKEL (reference sequence). This chain's CDR3 is CASRKGGNTEAFF. CDR3 nucleotide sequence: TGTGCCAGCAGAAAGGGGGGGAACACTGAAGCTTTCTTT.

The chain employs TRBV5-1 and TRBJ2-7; 11 bases map to TRBD2. V shed 4 bases, J shed 5 bases, and the junction held 5 bases outside the gene matches. Germline loops: CDR1 SGHRS, CDR2 YFSETQ. CDR3 length equals 14 residues. This CDR3 reads CASSGGLAVHEQYF. The CDR3 DNA follows: TGCGCCAGCAGCGGGGGACTAGCGGTCCACGAGCAGTACTTC.

The chain is built from TRBV10-3 and TRBJ2-3; 8 bases are shared with TRBD2. The J segment lost 14 bases and the V segment lost 3 bases, leaving 13 bases of the junction unmatched. CDR1 is ENHRY and CDR2 is SYGVKD in the germline V gene. The CDR3 contains 14 residues. The chain's CDR3 is CAISEQPGLGYGYF. The CDR3 DNA sequence: TGTGCCATCAGTGAACAACCGGGACTAGGGTATGGGTATTTT.

The CDR3 DNA follows: TGTGCCACCAGTGAGCCCCCCCCGGGAGTGACCGATAATGAGCAGTTCTTC. Protein sequence: CATSEPPPGVTDNEQFF. This chain joins TRBV24-1 and TRBJ2-1; possible D gene TRBD2, 6 bases. In germline, CDR1 is KGHDR, CDR2 SFDVKD. With 4 bases removed from V and 7 bases from J, the gap between germline ends came to 22 bases. The CDR3 has 17 amino acids.

V usage is TRBV4-2 and J usage is TRBJ1-3, with D possibly being TRBD1 (5 bases). Trimming shortened V by 3 bases and J by 4 bases, and 10 bases separated the two germline ends. The CDR3 contains 14 residues. Germline V gene data show CDR1 as LGHNA and CDR2 as YNFKEQ. CDR3 DNA: TGTGCCAGCAGCCATAAGGGGTTAGGAAACACCATATATTTT. Translated, it gives CASSHKGLGNTIYF.

This clone has a handful of counts. V gene TRBV2 combines with J gene TRBJ1-6, with 8 nucleotides matching TRBD1. There are 15 residues in the CDR3. After removal of 3 bases from V and 10 bases from J, the junction contained 8 bases not matched to a gene. Germline V lookup: CDR1 SNHLY, CDR2 FYNNEI. The CDR3 bases are TGTGCCAGCAGTGAGGTTGGGACAGGCGTATCACCCCTCCACTTT. This sequence encodes CASSEVGTGVSPLHF. Supplemented by reference TRBV2 and TRBJ1-6, the full variable domain reads EPEVTQTPSHQVTQMGQEVILRCVPISNHLYFYWYRQILGQKVEFLVSFYNNEISEKSEIFDDQFSVERPDGSNFTLKIRSTKLEDSAMYFCASSEVGTGVSPLHFGNGTRLTVT.

The chain has TRBV2 and TRBJ2-1, with a weak D call TRBD2 (5 bases). Germline assignment: CDR1 SNHLY and CDR2 FYNNEI. Trimming took off 6 bases at V and 4 bases at J, with 16 bases between the two ends. The CDR3 runs to 15 residues. CDR3 DNA: TGTGCCAGCAGATTCAGCGGAGCATTATACAATGAGCAGTTCTTC. Protein sequence: CASRFSGALYNEQFF.

The gene calls are TRBV5-1 and TRBJ1-4, with unresolved D. This CDR3 contains 12 residues. V gave up 4 bases and J gave up 8 bases, with 9 bases separating them. Germline V gene lookup returns CDR1 SGHRS and CDR2 YFSETQ. CDR3 in amino acids: CASSGAGEKLFF. CDR3 bases: TGCGCCAGCAGCGGAGCCGGGGAAAAACTGTTTTTT.